The present entry profiles one T cell receptor (beta chain) with its context. Antigen: not known. This sample was included in a study of T cells in localized non-small cell lung cancer. Points from the study as a whole: Uninvolved adjacent lung, not tumor, had the highest T cell clonality. Adjacent lung had a median roughly 61 of the 100 largest tumor clones. Heterogeneity remains possible because sequencing was limited to only one tumor region.

The CDR3 length is 17 residues. V lost 1 base to trimming and J lost 0 bases, with 10 bases between them. CDR1 and CDR2 (germline): SEHNR, FQNEAQ (reference sequence). The protocol was immunoSEQ multiplex PCR, while the TCRdb copy is restricted to in-frame clones and leaves out a portion. The sample shows 50,000 to 75,000 clones, roughly nine tenths of them seen only once. The chain links TRBV7-9 to TRBJ1-6; D may be TRBD1 (5 bases). Sequencing was performed on peripheral blood, taken before any cancer treatment. This receptor was taken from a man aged 35-69 years with stage I lung adenocarcinoma. The CDR3 reads CASSLGGASSYNSPLHF. Written as DNA, the CDR3 is TGTGCCAGCAGCTTAGGCGGGGCCAGCTCCTATAATTCACCCCTCCACTTT.